The text below deals with one T cell receptor (beta chain). This clone appeared once. The clone's antigen remains unknown. No base-level quality is on record; no much larger clone is a single base apart. The donors were included in the validation cohort of around 120 subjects, a group kept apart from the approximately 690-subject first cohort. This sample is part of a study of cytomegalovirus exposure and HLA in healthy donors (dated by TCRdb to between 2016 and 2019). General notes on the study: According to a later analysis, one platform produced both the roughly 120 validation repertoires and the 666 repertoires of the first cohort. The study combined high-throughput TCR immunosequencing, statistical association of individual TCRs with disease status, and machine learning to predict cytomegalovirus infection status. Along with the approximately 700-subject first cohort, a separate validation cohort of 120 different subjects was used. The study aimed to test whether cataloging public T cell receptors could reveal signatures of past pathogen exposure.

The CDR3, cysteine through phenylalanine, is 13 amino acids long. Only the CDR3 part of the read is kept: 39 bases, read in frame from the first base. Broader findings and caveats from the paper: The study listed 170 or so TCR beta chains as associated with cytomegalovirus. In vitro tests confirmed that a few of the cytomegalovirus-associated TCR beta chains recognize cytomegalovirus antigens. According to the authors, the approach could potentially be generalized to other disease states and immunological phenotypes. The classifier was reported to diagnose cytomegalovirus status with high specificity and sensitivity in both the original cohort and the validation cohort. A later analysis lacked HLA typing for the validation cohort, so it scored co-occurrence in that cohort across all 120 or so repertoires. Across donors, most TCR sequences were observed very rarely, whereas some public TCRs were present in many individuals. A later analysis found that TCRs clustered in the first cohort also tended to co-occur in the approximately 120 validation repertoires, with 94% of cluster scores above 0.

The library was obtained by the immunoSEQ multiplex PCR assay. The authors' pipeline ran thus. A statistical classification framework was built to diagnose cytomegalovirus status from the catalog of TCR beta chain sequences. TCRdb provides this immuneACCESS table in a form limited to in-frame rearrangements. Some clones are lacking; in checked studies, under half of them reflect an unresolved V gene, and why the rest are absent is not known. Clone size and V and J calls were adopted from that table, with D and trimming inferred from the DNA. The sample data list more than 150,000 clones, and about four fifths of these were observed just once. In total, the top ten clones hold more than 6.5% of the sample.

This clonotype was obtained from a man younger than 30 in good health and CMV-seropositive. The material sequenced was PBMCs. This chain joins TRBV21-1 to TRBJ1-1; TRBD1 is the table's D call and was not checked against the DNA. TRBV21-1 constitutes a pseudogene. The DNA sequence is given as TGTGCCAGCTATATTGACAGGAACACTGAAGCTTTCTTT. This translates into CASYIDRNTEAFF.